Below are 24 T cell receptor beta chains sequenced from a single sample in a study of T cells in Graves' hyperthyroidism and ophthalmopathy. Researchers took RNA transcripts and amplified the TCR beta CDR3 regions from them. First-round RT-PCR of the TCR CDR3 relied on the HTBI primer set. TCRdb analysed the multiplex PCR reads with MiXCR anew, one entry per CDR3 protein. The data contain 250,000 to 400,000 distinct CDR3 sequences, around 13% of them singletons. The sequenced sample consisted of blood. The receptor set was obtained from a woman between 40 and 55 years old with Graves' ophthalmopathy.

This clonotype was found many times. This rearrangement joins TRBV28 to TRBJ1-5, with 7 nucleotides matching TRBD1. CDR1 is MDHEN and CDR2 is SYDVKM in the germline V gene. V was pared by 5 bases and J by 4 bases, with 8 bases of the junction left unmatched. The CDR3 runs to 15 residues. This CDR3 reads CASSDNRGVNQPQHF. CDR3 nucleotides: TGTGCCAGCAGTGACAACAGGGGCGTTAATCAGCCCCAGCATTTT. Complete variable domain (other parts from reference TRBV28 and TRBJ1-5): DVKVTQSSRYLVKRTGEKVFLECVQDMDHENMFWYRQDPGLGLRLIYFSYDVKMKEKGDIPEGYSVSREKKERFSLILESASTNQTSMYLCASSDNRGVNQPQHFGDGTRLSIL.

This clonotype was detected many times. The CDR3 here is CASSPGPGTGSIQYF. The CDR3 coding sequence is TGTGCCAGCAGCCCTGGCCCAGGGACAGGGAGTATTCAGTACTTC. The chain has TRBV7-9 and TRBJ2-4; TRBD1 aligns across 9 bases. The V gene's germline CDR1 is SEHNR and CDR2 FQNEAQ (reference sequence). CDR3 size: 15 residues. V lost 5 bases, J lost 10 bases, and 12 bases stayed unmatched.

The rearrangement uses TRBV19 and TRBJ1-2, with D possibly TRBD1 on 5 matching bases. The CDR3 length is 13 residues. The germline gives CDR1 LNHDA, CDR2 SQIVND (reference sequence). Trimming shortened V by 2 bases and J by 3 bases, and 7 bases separated the two germline ends. The CDR3 here is CASSIQGHYGYTF. In DNA form, the CDR3 reads TGTGCCAGTAGTATACAGGGCCACTATGGCTACACCTTC.

This clonotype was observed at least ten times. This sequence joins TRBV20-1 and TRBJ2-3; D ambiguous. The CDR3 has 14 amino acids. Germline V CDR1 and CDR2: DFQATT, SNEGSKA (reference sequence). Trimming cost V 2 bases and J 4 bases, with 13 bases left between them. The CDR3 bases are TGCAGTGCTAGAACCCCGCCGGACGCAGATACGCAGTATTTT. As protein: CSARTPPDADTQYF.

This clonotype was picked up many times. V usage is TRBV27 and J usage is TRBJ2-7, with 9 nucleotides matching TRBD1. Trimming cost V 6 bases and J 9 bases; bases outside gene matches: 9. The CDR3 runs to 13 residues. Germline V CDR1 and CDR2: MNHEY, SMNVEV (reference sequence). In DNA, the CDR3 is TGTGCCAGCAGGTCGACAGGGGGTCTTCGGCAGTACTTC. Translation: CASRSTGGLRQYF.

The genes are TRBV4-1 and TRBJ1-5; 8 positions match TRBD1. V lost 3 bases to trimming and J lost 4 bases; unmatched junction nucleotides: 8. The CDR3 length is 16 residues. Germline values: CDR1 MGHRA, CDR2 YSYEKL. CDR3 amino acids: CASSQVTGEKNQPQHF. In nucleotides, the CDR3 is TGCGCCAGCAGCCAGGTGACAGGGGAAAAAAATCAGCCCCAGCATTTT.

Ten or more counts support this clonotype. The chain combines TRBV7-9 with TRBJ2-7; D call uncertain. V was pared by 4 bases and J by 4 bases, with 8 bases between. CDR1 and CDR2 (germline): SEHNR, FQNEAQ (reference sequence). CDR3 length equals 12 residues. The chain's CDR3 is CASSYAPYEQYF. The DNA for the CDR3 is TGTGCCAGCAGCTACGCCCCATACGAGCAGTACTTC.

The genes are TRBV19 and TRBJ1-6; no reliable D call. This CDR3 spans 14 amino acids. The ends were cut back, 3 bases at V and 8 bases at J, with 11 bases in the middle. CDR1 and CDR2 (germline): LNHDA, SQIVND (reference sequence). The CDR3 sequence is CASSIPGSYSPLHF. Here the CDR3 DNA reads TGTGCCAGTAGTATTCCCGGCTCATATTCACCCCTCCACTTT. The full variable domain, with the rest looked up from reference TRBV19 and TRBJ1-6, is DGGITQSPKYLFRKEGQNVTLSCEQNLNHDAMYWYRQDPGQGLRLIYYSQIVNDFQKGDIAEGYSVSREKKESFPLTVTSAQKNPTAFYLCASSIPGSYSPLHFGNGTRLTVT.

The sample holds many counts of this clonotype. The CDR3 DNA follows: TGCAGTGCTAGTCACGGGAACACTGAAGCTTTCTTT. This sequence encodes CSASHGNTEAFF. V is TRBV20-1 and J is TRBJ1-1; D remains ambiguous. This CDR3 spans 12 amino acids. Germline V lookup: CDR1 DFQATT, CDR2 SNEGSKA (reference sequence). The V gene lost 3 bases and the J gene lost 1 base, with 6 bases spanning the gap.

Worth noting for this clonotype: A read error may be the cause here, since a much bigger clone is one base away. The chain carries TRBV4-2 and TRBJ1-1; unclear D gene. The germline gives CDR1 LGHNA, CDR2 YNFKEQ. CDR3 size: 14 residues. The CDR3 loop is CVSSQDPSGTEAFF. The CDR3 nucleotides read TGTGTCAGCAGCCAAGATCCTTCCGGCACTGAAGCTTTCTTT.

The rearrangement uses TRBV10-3 and TRBJ2-7; weak D call: TRBD2 (5 bases). Germline CDR1 ENHRY, CDR2 SYGVKD. V dropped 0 bases and J dropped 5 bases, with 14 bases sitting between them. The CDR3 is 15 residues long. The CDR3 here is CAISESGVGVDEQYF. The CDR3 region has the DNA TGTGCCATCAGTGAGTCAGGAGTCGGGGTAGACGAGCAGTACTTC.

The rearrangement uses TRBV20-1 and TRBJ2-1; 10 bases agree with TRBD2. The trim removed 3 bases at V and 2 bases at J, leaving 10 bases unmatched. There are 17 residues in the CDR3. Germline V gene lookup returns CDR1 DFQATT and CDR2 SNEGSKA (reference sequence). DNA of the CDR3: TGCAGTGCTAGGGCCCCATTAGCGGGGGGAGCCTACAATGAGCAGTTCTTC. Its translation is CSARAPLAGGAYNEQFF.

This clonotype was recorded a few times. The chain uses TRBV4-1 and TRBJ2-5, with 8 nucleotides matching TRBD1. Germline trimming cut 4 bases from V and 3 bases from J; bases unmatched to any gene: 7. This CDR3 is built from 15 residues. Germline CDR1 reads MGHRA; CDR2 reads YSYEKL. The CDR3 region is CASSRGVTGEETQYF. The CDR3 DNA reads TGCGCCAGCAGCCGAGGCGTGACAGGGGAAGAGACCCAGTACTTC.

A few counts support this clonotype. The gene calls are TRBV3-1 and TRBJ2-1; D ambiguous. Germline-derived CDR1 and CDR2 are LGHDT and YNNKEL (reference sequence). V lost 3 bases and J 13 bases, leaving 13 bases between the germline ends. CDR3 size: 12 residues. CDR3 DNA: TGTGCCAGCAGCCACCACGAGTATCCCCAGTTCTTC. It codes for CASSHHEYPQFF.

This clonotype was detected many times. This chain links TRBV27 with TRBJ1-2, with D possibly TRBD1 on 5 matching bases. The germline CDR1 and CDR2 sequences are MNHEY and SMNVEV (reference sequence). This CDR3 spans 13 amino acids. V lost 3 bases to trimming and J lost 7 bases, with 12 bases between them. The CDR3 region is CASSLKGRGGYTF. In nucleotides, the CDR3 is TGTGCCAGCAGTTTGAAGGGGCGCGGTGGCTACACCTTC.

Comment on this clonotype: Germline is not matched at one junction end, which may reflect a read error. This chain links TRBV7-9 with TRBJ2-7; the D is unclear. CDR3 length: 12 amino acids. Germline CDR1 reads SEHNR; CDR2 reads FQNEAQ (reference sequence). The CDR3 DNA reads as TGTGCCAGCAGGTTAGTCGAAGGGGAGCAGTACTTC. The encoded protein is CASRLVEGEQYF.

The chain couples TRBV12-3 or TRBV12-4 to TRBJ2-5; D is unresolved. The CDR3 length is 15 residues. The ends were cut back, 2 bases at V and 4 bases at J, with 14 bases in the middle. CDR3 sequence (DNA): TGTGCCAGCAGTTTAATTCATGGAGATTCAGAGACCCAGTACTTC. This sequence encodes CASSLIHGDSETQYF.

The CDR3 loop is CASSQQMNQPQHF. CDR3 nucleotide sequence: TGTGCCAGCAGCCAACAAATGAATCAGCCCCAGCATTTT. The J gene is TRBJ1-5, the V gene TRBV14; no definite D call. The CDR3 covers 13 residues. The germline V and J ends were trimmed by 2 bases and 4 bases, with 6 bases remaining between them. Germline assignment: CDR1 SGHDN and CDR2 FVKESK.

This clonotype showed up many times. The gene calls are TRBV28 and TRBJ2-1, with 11 positions matching TRBD2. CDR3 length: 16 residues. CDR1 and CDR2 (germline): MDHEN, SYDVKM. The CDR3 loop is CGSTGTSGSSYNEQFF. CDR3 DNA: TGTGGCAGTACCGGGACTAGCGGCAGCTCCTACAATGAGCAGTTCTTC. Together with reference TRBV28 and TRBJ2-1, the CDR3 gives the full variable domain: DVKVTQSSRYLVKRTGEKVFLECVQDMDHENMFWYRQDPGLGLRLIYFSYDVKMKEKGDIPEGYSVSREKKERFSLILESASTNQTSMYLCGSTGTSGSSYNEQFFGPGTRLTVL.

This clonotype was found many times. The chain is built from TRBV7-9 and TRBJ1-4, with TRBD1 identical over 8 bases. V dropped 5 bases and J dropped 4; count of bases not matched to a gene: 9. CDR1 is SEHNR and CDR2 is FQNEAQ in the germline V gene (reference sequence). CDR3 length: 16 amino acids. The CDR3 nucleotides are TGTGCCAGCAGCGATCAAGGACAGGGCGATAATGAAAAACTGTTTTTT. Its translation: CASSDQGQGDNEKLFF.

The chain is built from TRBV3-1 and TRBJ2-1; 14 bases align to TRBD2. Germline CDR1 and CDR2: LGHDT and YNNKEL (reference sequence). CDR3 length: 16 residues. V lost 6 bases and J lost 4; bases outside the gene matches: 5. The DNA of the CDR3 is TGTGCCAGCAGTCGGACTAGCGGGAGGAGGTACAATGAGCAGTTCTTC. Protein product: CASSRTSGRRYNEQFF.

The V and J genes are TRBV28 and TRBJ1-1; D possibly corresponds to TRBD1 (5 bases). The length of the CDR3 is 13 residues. CDR1 MDHEN and CDR2 SYDVKM come from the germline V gene. V lost 10 bases and J lost 6, with 18 bases in between. The CDR3: CATLGRTNSEAFF. DNA of the CDR3: TGTGCCACCCTGGGACGGACGAATTCTGAAGCTTTCTTT. The variable domain in full, with the rest retrieved from reference TRBV28 and TRBJ1-1, is DVKVTQSSRYLVKRTGEKVFLECVQDMDHENMFWYRQDPGLGLRLIYFSYDVKMKEKGDIPEGYSVSREKKERFSLILESASTNQTSMYLCATLGRTNSEAFFGQGTRLTVV.

The rearrangement joins TRBV6-2 or TRBV6-3 to TRBJ2-1, with TRBD2 matching 11 bases. Germline V gives CDR1 MNHEY, CDR2 SVGEGT. The CDR3 has 18 residues. With 0 bases clipped from V and 1 base from J, the junction kept 5 bases outside the gene matches. Written as DNA, the CDR3 is TGTGCCAGCAGTTACTCGATGAGACTAGCGGGATCCTACAATGAGCAGTTCTTC. The encoded protein is CASSYSMRLAGSYNEQFF.

There are a few counts of this clonotype. This chain joins TRBV5-4 and TRBJ2-3; TRBD2 aligns across 8 bases. The germline V gene encodes CDR1 SGHNT and CDR2 YYREEE (reference sequence). The V segment lost 1 base and the J segment 1 base; nucleotides outside the gene matches: 11. This CDR3 has 18 residues. CDR3 sequence reads: CASSLLEGAGDGTDTQYF. DNA for the CDR3: TGTGCCAGCAGCTTGTTGGAGGGAGCGGGAGACGGCACAGATACGCAGTATTTT.